Below are 10 T cell receptor beta chains sequenced from a single sample in a study of metastatic and nonmetastatic thyroid tumors. Thyroid surgery took place with no prior treatment in any patient. TCRdb re-clonotyped the PCR reads via MiXCR. Seen here are around 70,000 clones, less than 20% observed once, and the top ten hold 9.5% to 15%. The sequencing sample was made of blood. These receptors came from a female donor with papillary thyroid cancer or a benign thyroid nodule (not recorded which). Some clones in this sample may be carry-over from other donors' samples.

V is TRBV30 and J is TRBJ1-4; 7 bases are a match to TRBD1. V lost 2 bases, J lost 8 bases, and 11 bases stayed unmatched. CDR1 and CDR2 (germline): GTSNPN, SVGIG (reference sequence). This CDR3 contains 15 residues. CDR3 region: CAWSSDRAGREKLFF. CDR3 sequence (DNA): TGTGCCTGGAGTTCCGACAGGGCCGGGAGAGAAAAACTGTTTTTT.

This chain links TRBV5-1 with TRBJ1-2; tentatively, D is TRBD1 (6 bases). CDR3 length: 13 residues. Trimming stripped 4 bases from V and 8 bases from J, with 15 bases between. Germline loops: CDR1 SGHRS, CDR2 YFSETQ. The CDR3 coding sequence is TGCGCCAGCAGCGTGGGACAACCAATGGGCTACACCTTC. Residues: CASSVGQPMGYTF.

This clone was counted ten times or more. V usage is TRBV5-4 and J usage is TRBJ2-1; D is uncertain. This CDR3 contains 11 residues. Trimming left V 4 bases short and J 7 bases short, with 6 bases between. Per the germline V gene, CDR1 is SGHNT and CDR2 is YYREEE (reference sequence). CDR3 coding DNA: TGTGCCAGCAGCGACGTTAATGAGCAGTTCTTC. Encoded protein: CASSDVNEQFF.

The chain recombines TRBV12-5 with TRBJ2-1; 9 bases fit TRBD2. The germline V gene has CDR1 LGHNT and CDR2 FRNRAP. V gave up 2 bases and J gave up 3 bases; unmatched junction bases: 8. There are 17 residues in the CDR3. Here the CDR3 reads CASGLYLAGWLYNEQFF. In DNA form, the CDR3 reads TGTGCTAGTGGTTTGTACCTAGCGGGATGGCTCTACAATGAGCAGTTCTTC.

A remark on this clone: At one of its ends the junction is not consistent with the germline gene, which may arise from a read error. The chain carries TRBV5-1 and TRBJ2-3, with a tentative D call TRBD1 (5 bases). This CDR3 region has 16 residues. Germline V gene lookup returns CDR1 SGHRS and CDR2 YFSETQ. The CDR3 sequence is CASSYHRSQTTDTQYF. The DNA for the CDR3 is TGTGCCAGCAGCTACCACAGGAGCCAGACCACAGATACGCAGTATTTT.

This clone was seen ten or more times. The chain has TRBV6-1 and TRBJ2-5, with D possibly matching TRBD2 (5 bases). From germline, CDR1 is MNHNS and CDR2 SASEGT. This CDR3 has 12 residues. With 6 bases removed from V and 5 bases from J, the gap between germline ends came to 10 bases. CDR3 in amino acids: CASRLAGETQYF. In DNA, the CDR3 is TGTGCCAGCAGGCTAGCCGGGGAGACCCAGTACTTC.

This clone has at least ten counts. A read error may be the cause here, since a much bigger clone is one base away. Other DNA sequences of this sample code for an identical CDR3. This chain joins TRBV30 and TRBJ1-4, with D possibly being TRBD1 (5 bases). The CDR3 length is 15 residues. Between the trimmed V and J ends, which lost 5 bases and 6 bases, there was a span of 19 bases. The germline CDR1 and CDR2 sequences are GTSNPN and SVGIG (reference sequence). The CDR3 region is CAWGAGGGRHEKLFF. CDR3 DNA sequence: TGTGCCTGGGGGGCAGGTGGAGGACGACATGAAAAACTGTTTTTT. Complete variable domain (other parts from reference TRBV30 and TRBJ1-4): SQTIHQWPATLVQPVGSPLSLECTVEGTSNPNLYWYRQAAGRGLQLLFYSVGIGQISSEVPQNLSASRPQDRQFILSSKKLLLSDSGFYLCAWGAGGGRHEKLFFGSGTQLSVL.

This clone was seen at least ten times. The J gene is TRBJ1-4, the V gene TRBV28; D is uncertain. Trimming cost V 5 bases and J 3 bases, with 7 bases left between them. This CDR3 has 13 residues. Germline V CDR1 and CDR2: MDHEN, SYDVKM. The CDR3 loop is CASSLDANEKLFF. CDR3 DNA: TGTGCCAGCAGTCTGGACGCTAATGAAAAACTGTTTTTT.

Ten or more counts support this clone. This chain uses TRBV7-9 with TRBJ1-1; D unclear. The CDR3 has 13 amino acids. In germline, CDR1 is SEHNR, CDR2 FQNEAQ (reference sequence). The CDR3 DNA is TGTTCCGTGGGAGCAACTTGGGACACTGAAGCTTTCTTT. Protein sequence: CSVGATWDTEAFF.

This clone has only a few counts. CDR3 sequence: CASSEARGGGYTF. In nucleotides, the CDR3 is TGTGCCAGCAGTGAAGCAAGGGGTGGGGGCTACACCTTC. V is TRBV6-1 and J is TRBJ1-2; perhaps TRBD1 as D (5 bases). The V and J ends lost 0 bases and 8 bases respectively, with 10 bases between them. The CDR3 contains 13 residues. Germline V gene lookup returns CDR1 MNHNS and CDR2 SASEGT.